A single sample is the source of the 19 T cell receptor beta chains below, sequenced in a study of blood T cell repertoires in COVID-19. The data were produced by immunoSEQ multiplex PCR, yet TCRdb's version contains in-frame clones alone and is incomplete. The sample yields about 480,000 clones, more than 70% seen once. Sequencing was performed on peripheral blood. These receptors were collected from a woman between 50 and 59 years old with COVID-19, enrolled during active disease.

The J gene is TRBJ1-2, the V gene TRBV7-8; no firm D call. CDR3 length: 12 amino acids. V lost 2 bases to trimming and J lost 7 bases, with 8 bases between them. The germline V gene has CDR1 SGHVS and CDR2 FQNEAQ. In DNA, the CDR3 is TGTGCCAGCAGCTTACTAGTAGGTGGCTACACCTTC. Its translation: CASSLLVGGYTF.

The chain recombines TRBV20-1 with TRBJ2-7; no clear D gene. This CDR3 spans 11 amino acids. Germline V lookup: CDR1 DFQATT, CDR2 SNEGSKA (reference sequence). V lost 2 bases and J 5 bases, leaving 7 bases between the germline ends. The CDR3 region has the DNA TGCAGTGCTAGATGGCAGAACGAGCAGTACTTC. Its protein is CSARWQNEQYF.

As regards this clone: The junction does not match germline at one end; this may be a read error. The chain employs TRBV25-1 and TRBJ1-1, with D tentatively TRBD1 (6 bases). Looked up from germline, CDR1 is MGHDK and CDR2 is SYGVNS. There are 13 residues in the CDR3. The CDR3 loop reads CASSETGNAEAFF. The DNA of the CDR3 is TGTGCCAGCAGTGAAACAGGGAACGCTGAAGCTTTCTTT.

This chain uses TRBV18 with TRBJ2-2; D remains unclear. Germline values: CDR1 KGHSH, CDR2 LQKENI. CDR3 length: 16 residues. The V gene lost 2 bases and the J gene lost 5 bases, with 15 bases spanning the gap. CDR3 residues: CASSPTSQALTGELFF. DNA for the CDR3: TGTGCCAGCTCACCAACTTCGCAGGCCCTTACCGGGGAGCTGTTTTTT. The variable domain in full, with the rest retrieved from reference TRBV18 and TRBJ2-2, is NAGVMQNPRHLVRRRGQEARLRCSPMKGHSHVYWYRQLPEEGLKFMVYLQKENIIDESGMPKERFSAEFPKEGPSILRIQQVVRGDSAAYFCASSPTSQALTGELFFGEGSRLTVL.

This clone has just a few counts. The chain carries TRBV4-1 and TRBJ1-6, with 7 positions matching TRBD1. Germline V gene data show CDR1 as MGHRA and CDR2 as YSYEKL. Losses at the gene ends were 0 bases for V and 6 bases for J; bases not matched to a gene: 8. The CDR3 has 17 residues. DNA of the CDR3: TGCGCCAGCAGCCAAGATCTCGGGACAGCGAGTAATTCACCCCTCCACTTT. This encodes CASSQDLGTASNSPLHF.

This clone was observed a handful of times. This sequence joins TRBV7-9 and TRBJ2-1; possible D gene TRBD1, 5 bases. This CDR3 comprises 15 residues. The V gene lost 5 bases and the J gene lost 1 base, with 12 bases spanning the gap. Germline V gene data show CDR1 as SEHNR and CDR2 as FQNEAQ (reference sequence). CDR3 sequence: CASSTQAPSYNEQFF. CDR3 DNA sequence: TGTGCCAGCAGCACACAGGCCCCTTCCTACAATGAGCAGTTCTTC.

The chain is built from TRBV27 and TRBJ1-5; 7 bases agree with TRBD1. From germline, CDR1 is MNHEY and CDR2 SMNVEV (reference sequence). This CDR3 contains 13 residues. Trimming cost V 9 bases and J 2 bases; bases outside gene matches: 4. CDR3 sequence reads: CASSGTGNQPQHF. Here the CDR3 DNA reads TGTGCCAGTTCCGGGACAGGCAATCAGCCCCAGCATTTT.

This CDR3 reads CASSRQGGLRNEKLFF. CDR3 nucleotide sequence: TGTGCCAGCAGCCGACAGGGAGGTCTACGGAATGAAAAACTGTTTTTT. The chain uses TRBV5-8 and TRBJ1-4; TRBD1 matches 7 bases. In germline, CDR1 is SGHTS, CDR2 YDEGEE. Losses at the gene ends were 4 bases for V and 5 bases for J; bases not matched to a gene: 11. The length of the CDR3 is 16 residues. Full variable domain (rest looked up from reference TRBV5-8 and TRBJ1-4): EAGVTQSPTHLIKTRGQQATLRCSPISGHTSVYWYQQALGLGLQFLLWYDEGEERNRGNFPPRFSGRQFPNYSSELNVNALELEDSALYLCASSRQGGLRNEKLFFGSGTQLSVL.

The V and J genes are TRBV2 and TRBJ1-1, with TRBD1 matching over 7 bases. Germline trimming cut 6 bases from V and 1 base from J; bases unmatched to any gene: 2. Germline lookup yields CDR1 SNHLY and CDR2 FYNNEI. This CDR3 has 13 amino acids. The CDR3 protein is CASRPGGNTEAFF. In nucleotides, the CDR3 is TGTGCCAGCAGACCAGGGGGGAACACTGAAGCTTTCTTT.

DNA for the CDR3: TGTGCCAGTAGACGAGAGGCAGGGTATGGCTACACCTTC. The encoded protein is CASRREAGYGYTF. V usage is TRBV19 and J usage is TRBJ1-2, with D possibly matching TRBD1 (5 bases). Trimming cost V 6 bases and J 5 bases, with 13 bases left between them. The CDR3 consists of 13 residues. Per germline, CDR1 LNHDA and CDR2 SQIVND (reference sequence).

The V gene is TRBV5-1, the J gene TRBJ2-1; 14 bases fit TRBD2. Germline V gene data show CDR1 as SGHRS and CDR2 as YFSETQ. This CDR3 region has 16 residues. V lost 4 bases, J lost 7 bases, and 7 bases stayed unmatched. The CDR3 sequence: CASSPSTSGGANEQFF. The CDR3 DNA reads TGCGCCAGCAGCCCGTCGACTAGCGGGGGGGCGAATGAGCAGTTCTTC.

For the CDR3, the DNA is TGCGCCAGCAGCCAAGTCGGGCTAGCCTACACAGATACGCAGTATTTT. It is translated as CASSQVGLAYTDTQYF. The chain joins TRBV4-1 to TRBJ2-3; D possibly corresponds to TRBD2 (5 bases). CDR1 MGHRA and CDR2 YSYEKL come from the germline V gene. This CDR3 region has 16 residues. Trimming left V 1 base short and J 2 bases short, with 13 bases between.

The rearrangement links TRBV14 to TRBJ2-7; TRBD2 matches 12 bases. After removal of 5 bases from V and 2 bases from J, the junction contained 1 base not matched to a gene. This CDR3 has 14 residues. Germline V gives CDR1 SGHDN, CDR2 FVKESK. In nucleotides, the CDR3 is TGTGCCAGCAGCGGACTAGCGGGGACCTACGAGCAGTACTTC. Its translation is CASSGLAGTYEQYF.

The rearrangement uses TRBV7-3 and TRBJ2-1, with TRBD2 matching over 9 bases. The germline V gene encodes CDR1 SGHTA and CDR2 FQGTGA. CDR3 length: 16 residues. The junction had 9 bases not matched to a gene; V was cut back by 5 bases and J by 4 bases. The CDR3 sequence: CASSLSLAGLYNEQFF. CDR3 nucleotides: TGTGCCAGCAGCCTTTCCCTAGCGGGATTATACAATGAGCAGTTCTTC.

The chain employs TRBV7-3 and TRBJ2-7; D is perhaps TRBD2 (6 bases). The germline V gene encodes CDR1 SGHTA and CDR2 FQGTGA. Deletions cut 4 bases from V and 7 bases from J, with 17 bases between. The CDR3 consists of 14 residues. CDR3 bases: TGTGCCAGCAGCTCGGGCCCCGGGACTGGGGAGCAGTACTTC. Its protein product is CASSSGPGTGEQYF.

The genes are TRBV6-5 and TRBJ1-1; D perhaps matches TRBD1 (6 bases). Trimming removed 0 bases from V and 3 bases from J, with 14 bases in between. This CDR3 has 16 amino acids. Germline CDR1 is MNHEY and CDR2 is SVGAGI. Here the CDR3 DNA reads TGTGCCAGCAGTTACTCGGGCAGGGGAACTGACACTGAAGCTTTCTTT. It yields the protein CASSYSGRGTDTEAFF.

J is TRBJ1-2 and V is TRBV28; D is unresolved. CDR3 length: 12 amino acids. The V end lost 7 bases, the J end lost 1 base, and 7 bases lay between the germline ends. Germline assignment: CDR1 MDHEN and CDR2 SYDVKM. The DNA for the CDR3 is TGTGCCAGCAACAGTTATAACTATGGCTACACCTTC. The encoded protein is CASNSYNYGYTF.

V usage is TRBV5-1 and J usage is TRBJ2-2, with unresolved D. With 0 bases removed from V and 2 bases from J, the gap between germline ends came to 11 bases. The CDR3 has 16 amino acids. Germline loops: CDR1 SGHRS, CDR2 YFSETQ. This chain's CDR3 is CASSLDGSINTGELFF. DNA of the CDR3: TGCGCCAGCAGCTTGGATGGCAGTATTAACACCGGGGAGCTGTTTTTT.

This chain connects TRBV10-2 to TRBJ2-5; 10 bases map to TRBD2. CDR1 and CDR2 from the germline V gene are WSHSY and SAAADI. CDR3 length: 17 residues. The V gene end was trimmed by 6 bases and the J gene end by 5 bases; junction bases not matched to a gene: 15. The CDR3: CASRKLAGRVFGETQYF. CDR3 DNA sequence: TGCGCCAGCAGGAAACTAGCGGGGAGAGTGTTCGGGGAGACCCAGTACTTC.